This T cell receptor beta chain was sequenced during a study of early T cells in non-severe SARS-CoV-2 infection. Study-level points and caveats: Private and CD4 specificities were missed by VDJdb matching, skewed to anti-spike CD8.

A single record per CDR3 protein comes from TCRdb applying MiXCR to the 5' RACE reads. The data hold about 55,000 distinct CDR3 sequences, with about 13% observed a single time. Comments on this clonotype: What it binds is not known.

The material was whole blood, obtained at baseline. The receptor comes from an adult who was a healthcare worker with PCR-confirmed SARS-CoV-2 infection or an uninfected control (not recorded which).

CDR3 residues: CASSLTGSGRQETQYF. The CDR3 nucleotides are TGTGCCAGCAGTTTAACAGGTAGCGGGAGACAAGAGACCCAGTACTTC. This sequence joins TRBV12-3 or TRBV12-4 and TRBJ2-5; TRBD2 agrees at 9 bases. V shed 2 bases and J 2 bases; nucleotides not matched to a gene: 6. The CDR3 is 16 amino acids.